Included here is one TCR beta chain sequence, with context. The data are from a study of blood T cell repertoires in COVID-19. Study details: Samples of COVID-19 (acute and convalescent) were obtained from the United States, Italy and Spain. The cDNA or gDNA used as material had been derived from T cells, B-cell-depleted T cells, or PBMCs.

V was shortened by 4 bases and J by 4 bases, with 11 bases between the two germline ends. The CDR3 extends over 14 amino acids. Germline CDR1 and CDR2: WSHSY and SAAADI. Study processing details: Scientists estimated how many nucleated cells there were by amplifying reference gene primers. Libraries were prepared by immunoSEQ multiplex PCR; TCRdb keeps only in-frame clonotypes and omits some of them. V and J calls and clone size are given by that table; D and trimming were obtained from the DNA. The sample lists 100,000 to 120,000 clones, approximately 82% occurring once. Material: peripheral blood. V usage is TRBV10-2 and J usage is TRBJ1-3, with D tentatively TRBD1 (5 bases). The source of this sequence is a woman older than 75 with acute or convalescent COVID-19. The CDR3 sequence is CASSVIWGGNTIYF. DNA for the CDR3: TGCGCCAGCAGTGTAATTTGGGGCGGAAACACCATATATTTT.